This T cell receptor (beta chain) originates from a study of blood T cells in healthy people across ages. Study as a whole: Capture via template switching afforded approximately one barcoded beta molecule per two T cells.

Every donor provided 7.5 to 10 milliliters of peripheral blood. This clonotype has just a few counts. Its antigen is still unknown. The CDR3 sequence is 15 residues long. The germline V gene has CDR1 SGHDN and CDR2 FVKESK. Between the trimmed V and J ends, which lost 4 bases and 7 bases, there was a span of 19 bases. Notes on the study in general: Unsorted PBMC material precluded a definitive naive versus antigen-experienced comparison. Diversity of TCR beta correlated strongly with naive T cell percentage.

Primers used in a second PCR of about 7 to 12 cycles were a sample-barcoded 5' primer and a J-beta primer mix. TCRdb re-called the 5' RACE reads with MiXCR, one entry per CDR3 protein. This sample yields approximately 810,000 distinct CDR3 sequences, of which 25% to 30% are seen a single time; roughly a sixth belongs to the top ten. The TCR originated in a woman aged 80 or over in good health. Sequences were obtained from blood. The genes are TRBV14 and TRBJ1-1; no reliable D call. CDR3 loop: CASSPRTGSGVEAFF. The CDR3 DNA follows: TGTGCCAGCAGCCCCCGGACGGGGAGCGGGGTTGAAGCTTTCTTT.